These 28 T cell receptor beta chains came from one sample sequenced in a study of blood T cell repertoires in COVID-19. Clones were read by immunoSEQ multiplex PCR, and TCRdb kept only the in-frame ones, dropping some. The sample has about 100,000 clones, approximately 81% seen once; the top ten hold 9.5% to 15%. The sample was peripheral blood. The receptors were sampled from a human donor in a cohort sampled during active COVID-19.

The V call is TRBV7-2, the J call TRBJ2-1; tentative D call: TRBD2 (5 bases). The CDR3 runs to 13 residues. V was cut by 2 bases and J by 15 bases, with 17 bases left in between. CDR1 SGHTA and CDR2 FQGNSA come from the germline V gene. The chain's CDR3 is CASSLFEGTFWFF. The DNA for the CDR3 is TGTGCCAGCAGCTTATTTGAGGGCACCTTCTGGTTCTTC.

The chain's CDR3 is CASSQTSGPNNEQFF. Written as DNA, the CDR3 is TGCGCCAGCAGCCAGACTAGCGGGCCAAACAATGAGCAGTTCTTC. The chain combines TRBV5-1 with TRBJ2-1; 10 bases agree with TRBD2. Trimming took 4 bases from V and 5 from J; bases not matched to a gene: 6. The CDR3 runs to 15 residues. CDR1 is SGHRS, CDR2 YFSETQ, per germline.

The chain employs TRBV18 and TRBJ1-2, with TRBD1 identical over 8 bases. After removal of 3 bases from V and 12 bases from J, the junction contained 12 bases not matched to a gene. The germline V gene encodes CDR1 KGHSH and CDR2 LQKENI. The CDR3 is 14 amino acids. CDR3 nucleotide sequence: TGTGCCAGCTCACCTTCCGGACAGGGCACGGTAGACACCTTC. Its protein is CASSPSGQGTVDTF.

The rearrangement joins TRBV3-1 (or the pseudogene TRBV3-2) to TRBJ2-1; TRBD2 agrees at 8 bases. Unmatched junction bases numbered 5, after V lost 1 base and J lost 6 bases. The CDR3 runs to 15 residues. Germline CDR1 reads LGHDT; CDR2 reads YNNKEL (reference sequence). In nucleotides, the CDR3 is TGTGCCAGCAGCCAAGTAGCGGGAAGTATCAATGAGCAGTTCTTC. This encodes CASSQVAGSINEQFF.

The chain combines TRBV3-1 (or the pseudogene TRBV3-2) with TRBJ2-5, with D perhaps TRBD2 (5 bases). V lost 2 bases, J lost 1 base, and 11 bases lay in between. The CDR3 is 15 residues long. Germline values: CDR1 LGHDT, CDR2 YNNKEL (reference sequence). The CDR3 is CASSQTLGGQETQYF. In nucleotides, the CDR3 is TGTGCCAGCAGCCAAACCCTAGGAGGCCAAGAGACCCAGTACTTC.

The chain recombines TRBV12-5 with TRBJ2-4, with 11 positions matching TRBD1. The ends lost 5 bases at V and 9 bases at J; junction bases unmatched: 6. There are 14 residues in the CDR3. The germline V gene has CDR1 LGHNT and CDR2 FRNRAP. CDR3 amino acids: CASGPGQGAIIQYF. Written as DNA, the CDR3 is TGTGCTAGTGGTCCAGGACAGGGGGCGATCATTCAGTACTTC.

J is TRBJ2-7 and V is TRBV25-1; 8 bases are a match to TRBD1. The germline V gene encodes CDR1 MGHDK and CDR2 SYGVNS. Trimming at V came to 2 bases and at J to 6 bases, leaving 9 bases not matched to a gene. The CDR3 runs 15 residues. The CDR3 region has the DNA TGTGCCAGCAGTGAAACCGGGACAGGATGGGTCGAGCAGTACTTC. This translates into CASSETGTGWVEQYF.

This CDR3 reads CATSRDGQVRSGANVLTF. Written as DNA, the CDR3 is TGTGCCACCAGCAGAGATGGACAGGTTCGCTCTGGGGCCAACGTCCTGACTTTC. The V gene is TRBV15, the J gene TRBJ2-6, with 7 bases fitting TRBD1. Germline V lookup: CDR1 LNHNV, CDR2 YYDKDF (reference sequence). The CDR3 has 18 amino acids. V gave up 0 bases and J gave up 0 bases; unmatched junction bases: 5.

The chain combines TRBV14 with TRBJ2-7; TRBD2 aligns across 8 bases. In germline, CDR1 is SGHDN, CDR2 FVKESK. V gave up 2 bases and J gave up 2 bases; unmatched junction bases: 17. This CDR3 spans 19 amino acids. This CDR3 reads CASSQTTGTRLLSAYEQYF. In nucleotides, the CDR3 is TGTGCCAGCAGCCAAACCACCGGGACTAGACTCCTGTCCGCCTACGAGCAGTACTTC. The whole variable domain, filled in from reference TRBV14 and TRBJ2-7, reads EAGVTQFPSHSVIEKGQTVTLRCDPISGHDNLYWYRRVMGKEIKFLLHFVKESKQDESGMPNNRFLAERTGGTYSTLKVQPAELEDSGVYFCASSQTTGTRLLSAYEQYFGPGTRLTVT.

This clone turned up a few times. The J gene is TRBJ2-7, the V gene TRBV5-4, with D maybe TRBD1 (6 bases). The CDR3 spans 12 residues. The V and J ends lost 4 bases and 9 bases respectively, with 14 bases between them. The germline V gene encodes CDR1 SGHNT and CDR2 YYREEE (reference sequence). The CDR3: CASSPHRDVQYF. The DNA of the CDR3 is TGTGCCAGCAGCCCCCACAGGGATGTGCAGTACTTC.

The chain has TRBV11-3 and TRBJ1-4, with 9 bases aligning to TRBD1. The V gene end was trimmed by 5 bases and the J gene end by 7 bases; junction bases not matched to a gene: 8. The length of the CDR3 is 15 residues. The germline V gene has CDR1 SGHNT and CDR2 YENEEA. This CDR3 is CASSRDRGKGEKLFF. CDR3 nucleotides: TGTGCCAGCAGCCGAGACAGGGGGAAGGGTGAAAAACTGTTTTTT.

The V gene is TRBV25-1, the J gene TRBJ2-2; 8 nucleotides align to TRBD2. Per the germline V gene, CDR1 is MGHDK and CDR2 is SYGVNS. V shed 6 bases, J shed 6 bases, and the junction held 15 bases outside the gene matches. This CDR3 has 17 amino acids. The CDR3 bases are TGTGCCAGCAGCCCACCCAGCGGGAGTAGGCCTGCCGGGGAGCTGTTTTTT. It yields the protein CASSPPSGSRPAGELFF. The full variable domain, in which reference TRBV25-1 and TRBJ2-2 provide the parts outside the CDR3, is EADIYQTPRYLVIGTGKKITLECSQTMGHDKMYWYQQDPGMELHLIHYSYGVNSTEKGDLSSESTVSRIRTEHFPLTLESARPSHTSQYLCASSPPSGSRPAGELFFGEGSRLTVL.

The CDR3 DNA reads as TGTGCCAGCAGCAAATCCGCGATAGAGCGGGGCCTACCTAGGGTTTCCTACGAGCAGTACTTC. Translation gives CASSKSAIERGLPRVSYEQYF. The J gene is TRBJ2-7, the V gene TRBV21-1; TRBD2 is the table's D call, not checked against the DNA. TRBV21-1 is classified as a pseudogene. This CDR3 spans 21 amino acids.

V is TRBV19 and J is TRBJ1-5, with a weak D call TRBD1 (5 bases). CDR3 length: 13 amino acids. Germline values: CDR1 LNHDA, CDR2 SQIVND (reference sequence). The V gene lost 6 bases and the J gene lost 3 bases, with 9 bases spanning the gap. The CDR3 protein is CASRAGFNQPQHF. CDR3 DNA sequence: TGTGCCAGTAGGGCAGGGTTCAATCAGCCCCAGCATTTT. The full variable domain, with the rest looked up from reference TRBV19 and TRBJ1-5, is DGGITQSPKYLFRKEGQNVTLSCEQNLNHDAMYWYRQDPGQGLRLIYYSQIVNDFQKGDIAEGYSVSREKKESFPLTVTSAQKNPTAFYLCASRAGFNQPQHFGDGTRLSIL.

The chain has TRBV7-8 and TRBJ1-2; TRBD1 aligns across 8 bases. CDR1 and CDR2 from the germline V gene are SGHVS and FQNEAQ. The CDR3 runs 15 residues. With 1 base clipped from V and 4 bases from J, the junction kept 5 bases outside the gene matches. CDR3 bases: TGTGCCAGCAGCTTAGAATCAGGGGGCAGCTATGGCTACACCTTC. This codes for CASSLESGGSYGYTF.

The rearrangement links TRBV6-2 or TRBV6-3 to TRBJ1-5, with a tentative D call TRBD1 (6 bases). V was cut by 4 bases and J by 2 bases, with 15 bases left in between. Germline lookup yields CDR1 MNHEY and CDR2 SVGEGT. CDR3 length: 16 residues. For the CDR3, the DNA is TGTGCCAGCAGTTTACAAGGACAGACAGGCAATCAGCCCCAGCATTTT. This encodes CASSLQGQTGNQPQHF.

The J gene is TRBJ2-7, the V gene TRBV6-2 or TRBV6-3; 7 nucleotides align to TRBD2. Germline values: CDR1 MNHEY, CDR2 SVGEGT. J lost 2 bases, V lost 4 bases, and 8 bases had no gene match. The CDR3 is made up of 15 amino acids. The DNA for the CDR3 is TGTGCCAGCAGTTTCGGGGGGACTATTGCCTACGAGCAGTACTTC. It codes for CASSFGGTIAYEQYF.

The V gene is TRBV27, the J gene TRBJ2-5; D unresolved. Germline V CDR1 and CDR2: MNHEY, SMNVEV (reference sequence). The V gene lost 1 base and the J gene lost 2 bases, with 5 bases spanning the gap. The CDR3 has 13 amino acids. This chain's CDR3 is CASSLFHQETQYF. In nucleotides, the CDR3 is TGTGCCAGCAGTTTATTCCATCAAGAGACCCAGTACTTC.

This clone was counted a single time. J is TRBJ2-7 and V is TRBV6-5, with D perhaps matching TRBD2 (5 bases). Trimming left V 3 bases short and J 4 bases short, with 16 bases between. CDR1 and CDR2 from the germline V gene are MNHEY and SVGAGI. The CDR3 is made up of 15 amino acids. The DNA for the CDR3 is TGTGCCAGCAGTTATAAGGGAGAAGGTTTATACGAGCAGTACTTC. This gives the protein CASSYKGEGLYEQYF.

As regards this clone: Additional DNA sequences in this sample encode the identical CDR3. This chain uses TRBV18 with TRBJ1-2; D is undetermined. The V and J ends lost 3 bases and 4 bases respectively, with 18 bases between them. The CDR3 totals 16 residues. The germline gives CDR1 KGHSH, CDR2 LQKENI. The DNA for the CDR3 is TGTGCCAGCTCACCTATTTCCGGAACAGAAGGCTATGGCTACACCTTC. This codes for CASSPISGTEGYGYTF. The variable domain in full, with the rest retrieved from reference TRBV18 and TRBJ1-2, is NAGVMQNPRHLVRRRGQEARLRCSPMKGHSHVYWYRQLPEEGLKFMVYLQKENIIDESGMPKERFSAEFPKEGPSILRIQQVVRGDSAAYFCASSPISGTEGYGYTFGSGTRLTVV.

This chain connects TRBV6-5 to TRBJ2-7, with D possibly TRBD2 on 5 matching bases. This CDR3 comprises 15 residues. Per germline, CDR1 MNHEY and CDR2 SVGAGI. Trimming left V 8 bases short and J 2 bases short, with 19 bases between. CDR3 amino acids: CASRPTRGQTYEQYF. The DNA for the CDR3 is TGTGCCAGCCGCCCTACTCGGGGTCAGACCTACGAGCAGTACTTC.

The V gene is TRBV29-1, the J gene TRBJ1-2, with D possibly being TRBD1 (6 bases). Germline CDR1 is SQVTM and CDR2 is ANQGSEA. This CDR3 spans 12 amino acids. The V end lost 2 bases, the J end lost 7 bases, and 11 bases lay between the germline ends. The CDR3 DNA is TGCAGCGTTGAATTACAGGGTCTTGGCTACACCTTC. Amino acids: CSVELQGLGYTF.

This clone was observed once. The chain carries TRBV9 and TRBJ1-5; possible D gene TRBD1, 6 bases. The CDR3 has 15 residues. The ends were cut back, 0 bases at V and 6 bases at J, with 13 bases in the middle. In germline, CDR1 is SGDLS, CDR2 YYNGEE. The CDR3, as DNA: TGTGCCAGCAGCGTAGGTTCAGGGGCGGGTCAGCCCCAGCATTTT. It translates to CASSVGSGAGQPQHF. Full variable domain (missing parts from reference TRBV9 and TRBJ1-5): DSGVTQTPKHLITATGQRVTLRCSPRSGDLSVYWYQQSLDQGLQFLIQYYNGEERAKGNILERFSAQQFPDLHSELNLSSLELGDSALYFCASSVGSGAGQPQHFGDGTRLSIL.

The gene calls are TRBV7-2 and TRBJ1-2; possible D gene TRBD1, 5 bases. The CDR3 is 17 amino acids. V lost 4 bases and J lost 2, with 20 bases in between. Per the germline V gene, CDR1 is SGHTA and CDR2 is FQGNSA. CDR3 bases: TGTGCCAGCAGCTCCAACCAACTGAGACAGCACAACTATGGCTACACCTTC. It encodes CASSSNQLRQHNYGYTF.

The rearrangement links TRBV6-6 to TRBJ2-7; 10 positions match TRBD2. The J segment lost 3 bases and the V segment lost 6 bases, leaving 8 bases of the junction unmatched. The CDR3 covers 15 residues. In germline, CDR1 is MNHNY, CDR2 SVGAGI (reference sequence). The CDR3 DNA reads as TGTGCCAGCAGCCCCGGCGGACTAGCGGTCTACGAGCAGTACTTC. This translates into CASSPGGLAVYEQYF.

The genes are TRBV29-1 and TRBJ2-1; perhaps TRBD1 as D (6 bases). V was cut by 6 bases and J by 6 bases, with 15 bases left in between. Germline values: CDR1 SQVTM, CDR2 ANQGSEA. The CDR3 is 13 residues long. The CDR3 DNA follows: TGCAGCGTCCCCAAATCACAGGGCAATGAGCAGTTCTTC. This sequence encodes CSVPKSQGNEQFF.

The CDR3 DNA reads TGTGCCAGCAGTCTCAGGGACGAGCAGTACTTC. This encodes CASSLRDEQYF. The J gene is TRBJ2-7, the V gene TRBV12-3 or TRBV12-4; TRBD1 might be the D (5 bases). The CDR3 contains 11 residues. V gave up 5 bases and J gave up 5 bases, with 7 bases separating them.

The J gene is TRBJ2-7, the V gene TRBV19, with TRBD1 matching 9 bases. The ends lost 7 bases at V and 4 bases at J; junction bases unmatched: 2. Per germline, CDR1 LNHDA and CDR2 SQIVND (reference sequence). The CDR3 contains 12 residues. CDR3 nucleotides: TGTGCCAGTAAGGACAGGGGATACGAGCAGTACTTC. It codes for CASKDRGYEQYF.